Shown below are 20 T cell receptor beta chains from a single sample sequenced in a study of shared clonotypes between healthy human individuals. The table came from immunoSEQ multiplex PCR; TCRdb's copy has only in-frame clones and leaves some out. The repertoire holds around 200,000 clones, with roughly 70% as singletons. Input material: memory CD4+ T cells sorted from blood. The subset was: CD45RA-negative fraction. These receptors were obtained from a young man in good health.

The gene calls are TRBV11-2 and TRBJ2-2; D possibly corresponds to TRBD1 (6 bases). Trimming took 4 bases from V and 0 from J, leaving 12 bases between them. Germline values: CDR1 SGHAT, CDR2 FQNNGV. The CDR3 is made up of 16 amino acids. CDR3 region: CASSSPGHANTGELFF. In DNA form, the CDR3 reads TGTGCCAGCAGCTCTCCGGGACACGCGAACACCGGGGAGCTGTTTTTT.

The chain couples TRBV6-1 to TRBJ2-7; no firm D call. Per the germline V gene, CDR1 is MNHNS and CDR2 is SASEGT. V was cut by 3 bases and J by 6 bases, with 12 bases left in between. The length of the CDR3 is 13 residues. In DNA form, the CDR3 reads TGTGCCAGCAGTGACTTCCTGCCGGGCGAGCAGTACTTC. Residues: CASSDFLPGEQYF.

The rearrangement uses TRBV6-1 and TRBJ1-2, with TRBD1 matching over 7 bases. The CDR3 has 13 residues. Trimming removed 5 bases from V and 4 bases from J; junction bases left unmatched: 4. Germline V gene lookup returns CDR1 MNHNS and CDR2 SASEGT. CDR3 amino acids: CASSRGGGYGYTF. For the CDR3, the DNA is TGTGCCAGCAGTAGAGGGGGCGGCTATGGCTACACCTTC.

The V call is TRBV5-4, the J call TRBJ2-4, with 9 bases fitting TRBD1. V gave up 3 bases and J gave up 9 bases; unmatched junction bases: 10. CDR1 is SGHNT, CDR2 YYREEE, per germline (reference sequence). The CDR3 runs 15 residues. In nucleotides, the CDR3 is TGTGCCAGCAGCTCGGGGGACAGGGATCGAGGCATTCAGTACTTC. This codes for CASSSGDRDRGIQYF.

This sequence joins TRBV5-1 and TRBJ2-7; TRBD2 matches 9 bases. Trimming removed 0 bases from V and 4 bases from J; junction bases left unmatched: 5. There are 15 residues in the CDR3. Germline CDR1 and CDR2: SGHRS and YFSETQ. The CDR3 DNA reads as TGCGCCAGCAGCTTGGCCTCTAGCGGGATGTACGAGCAGTACTTC. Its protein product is CASSLASSGMYEQYF.

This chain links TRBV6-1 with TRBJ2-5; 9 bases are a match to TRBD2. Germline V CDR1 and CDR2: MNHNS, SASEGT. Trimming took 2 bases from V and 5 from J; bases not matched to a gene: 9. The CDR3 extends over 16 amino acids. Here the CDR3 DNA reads TGTGCCAGCAGTGAACTTTCCCTAGCGGGAAGGGAGACCCAGTACTTC. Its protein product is CASSELSLAGRETQYF.

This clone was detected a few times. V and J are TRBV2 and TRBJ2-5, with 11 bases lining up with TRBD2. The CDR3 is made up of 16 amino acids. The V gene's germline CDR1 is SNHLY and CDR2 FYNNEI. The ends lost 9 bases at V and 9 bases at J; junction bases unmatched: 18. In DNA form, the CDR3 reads TGTGCCAGAGGAACTAGCGGGAGAGGAGCAGCGGGGGCCCAGTACTTC. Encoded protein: CARGTSGRGAAGAQYF.

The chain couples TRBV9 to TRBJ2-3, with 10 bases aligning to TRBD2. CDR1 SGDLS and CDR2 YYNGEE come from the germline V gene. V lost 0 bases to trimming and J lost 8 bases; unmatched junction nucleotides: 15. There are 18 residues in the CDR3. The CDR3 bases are TGTGCCAGCAGCGTAGGGCTAGCGGGAGACCCGACTCAGGGTACGCAGTATTTT. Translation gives CASSVGLAGDPTQGTQYF. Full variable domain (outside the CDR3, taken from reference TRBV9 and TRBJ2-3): DSGVTQTPKHLITATGQRVTLRCSPRSGDLSVYWYQQSLDQGLQFLIQYYNGEERAKGNILERFSAQQFPDLHSELNLSSLELGDSALYFCASSVGLAGDPTQGTQYFGPGTRLTVL.

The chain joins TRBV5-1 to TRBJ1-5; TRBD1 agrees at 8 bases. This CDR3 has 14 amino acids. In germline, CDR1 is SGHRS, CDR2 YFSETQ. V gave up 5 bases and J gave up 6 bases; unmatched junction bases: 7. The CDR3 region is CASSFSQGGQPQHF. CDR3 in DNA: TGCGCCAGCAGTTTCTCACAGGGGGGTCAGCCCCAGCATTTT.

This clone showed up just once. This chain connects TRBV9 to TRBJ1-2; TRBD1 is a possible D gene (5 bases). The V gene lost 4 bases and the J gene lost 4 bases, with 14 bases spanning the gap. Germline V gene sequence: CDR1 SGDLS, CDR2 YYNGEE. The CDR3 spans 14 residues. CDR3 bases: TGTGCCAGCAGCCCACCGGGGCAGCTCTATGGCTACACCTTC. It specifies CASSPPGQLYGYTF.

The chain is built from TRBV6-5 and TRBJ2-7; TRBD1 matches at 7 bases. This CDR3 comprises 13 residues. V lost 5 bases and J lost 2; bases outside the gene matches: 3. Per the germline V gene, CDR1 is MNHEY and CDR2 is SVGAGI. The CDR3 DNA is TGTGCCAGCAGTATTGACAGGGCCTACGAGCAGTACTTC. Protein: CASSIDRAYEQYF.

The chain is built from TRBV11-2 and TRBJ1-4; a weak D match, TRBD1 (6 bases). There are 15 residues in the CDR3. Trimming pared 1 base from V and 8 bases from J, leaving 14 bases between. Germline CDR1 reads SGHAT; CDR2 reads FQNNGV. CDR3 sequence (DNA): TGTGCCAGCAGCTTAGTACAGGGTGGAAGCGAAAAACTGTTTTTT. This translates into CASSLVQGGSEKLFF.

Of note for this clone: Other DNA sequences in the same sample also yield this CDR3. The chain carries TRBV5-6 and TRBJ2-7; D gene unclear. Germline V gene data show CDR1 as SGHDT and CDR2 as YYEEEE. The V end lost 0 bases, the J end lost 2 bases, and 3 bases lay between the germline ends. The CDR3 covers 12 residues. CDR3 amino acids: CASSLDTYEQYF. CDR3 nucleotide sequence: TGTGCCAGCAGCTTGGATACCTACGAGCAGTACTTC.

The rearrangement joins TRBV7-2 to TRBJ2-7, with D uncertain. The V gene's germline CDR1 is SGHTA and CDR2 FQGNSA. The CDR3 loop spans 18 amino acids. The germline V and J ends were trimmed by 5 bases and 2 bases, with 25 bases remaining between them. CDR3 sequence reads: CASSPPRGVFSLAYEQYF. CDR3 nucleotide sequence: TGTGCCAGCAGCCCCCCCCGAGGTGTCTTTAGTTTAGCCTACGAGCAGTACTTC.

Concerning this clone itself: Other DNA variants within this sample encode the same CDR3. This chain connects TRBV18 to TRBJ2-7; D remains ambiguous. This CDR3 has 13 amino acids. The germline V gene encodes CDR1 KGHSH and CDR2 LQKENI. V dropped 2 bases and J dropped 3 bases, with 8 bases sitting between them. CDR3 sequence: CASSPTVDYEQYF. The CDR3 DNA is TGTGCCAGCTCACCAACGGTGGACTACGAGCAGTACTTC.

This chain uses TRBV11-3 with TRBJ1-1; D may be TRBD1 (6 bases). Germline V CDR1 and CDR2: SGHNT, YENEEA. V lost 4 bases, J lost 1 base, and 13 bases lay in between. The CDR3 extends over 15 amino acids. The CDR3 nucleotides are TGTGCCAGCAGCTACTCAGGGGCGCCGAACACTGAAGCTTTCTTT. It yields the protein CASSYSGAPNTEAFF. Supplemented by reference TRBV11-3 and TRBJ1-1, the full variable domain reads EAGVVQSPRYKIIEKKQPVAFWCNPISGHNTLYWYLQNLGQGPELLIRYENEEAVDDSQLPKDRFSAERLKGVDSTLKIQPAELGDSAVYLCASSYSGAPNTEAFFGQGTRLTVV.

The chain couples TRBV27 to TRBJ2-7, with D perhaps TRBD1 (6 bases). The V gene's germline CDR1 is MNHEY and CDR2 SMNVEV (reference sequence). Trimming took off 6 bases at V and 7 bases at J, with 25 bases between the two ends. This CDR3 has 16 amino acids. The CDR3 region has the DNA TGTGCCAGCAGGCTCGCGCTAGGGACACCGCTGGGGGAGCAGTACTTC. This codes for CASRLALGTPLGEQYF.

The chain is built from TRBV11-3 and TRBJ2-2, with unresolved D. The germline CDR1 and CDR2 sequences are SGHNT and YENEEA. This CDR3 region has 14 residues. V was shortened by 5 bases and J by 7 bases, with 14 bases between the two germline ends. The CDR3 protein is CASSEGSQIGELFF. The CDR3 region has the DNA TGTGCCAGCAGCGAAGGAAGTCAGATCGGGGAGCTGTTTTTT.

The CDR3 sequence is CASSVEAGPHQPQHF. In DNA form, the CDR3 reads TGTGCCAGCAGCGTAGAGGCAGGGCCCCATCAGCCCCAGCATTTT. The chain has TRBV9 and TRBJ1-5, with TRBD1 as a possible D gene (5 bases). The CDR3 extends over 15 amino acids. Germline V CDR1 and CDR2: SGDLS, YYNGEE. V gave up 0 bases and J gave up 5 bases, with 12 bases separating them.

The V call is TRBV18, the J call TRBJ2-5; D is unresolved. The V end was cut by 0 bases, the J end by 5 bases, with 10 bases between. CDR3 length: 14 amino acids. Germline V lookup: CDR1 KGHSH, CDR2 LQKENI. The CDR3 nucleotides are TGTGCCAGCTCACCACCGGCTATGAGGGAGACCCAGTACTTC. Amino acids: CASSPPAMRETQYF.